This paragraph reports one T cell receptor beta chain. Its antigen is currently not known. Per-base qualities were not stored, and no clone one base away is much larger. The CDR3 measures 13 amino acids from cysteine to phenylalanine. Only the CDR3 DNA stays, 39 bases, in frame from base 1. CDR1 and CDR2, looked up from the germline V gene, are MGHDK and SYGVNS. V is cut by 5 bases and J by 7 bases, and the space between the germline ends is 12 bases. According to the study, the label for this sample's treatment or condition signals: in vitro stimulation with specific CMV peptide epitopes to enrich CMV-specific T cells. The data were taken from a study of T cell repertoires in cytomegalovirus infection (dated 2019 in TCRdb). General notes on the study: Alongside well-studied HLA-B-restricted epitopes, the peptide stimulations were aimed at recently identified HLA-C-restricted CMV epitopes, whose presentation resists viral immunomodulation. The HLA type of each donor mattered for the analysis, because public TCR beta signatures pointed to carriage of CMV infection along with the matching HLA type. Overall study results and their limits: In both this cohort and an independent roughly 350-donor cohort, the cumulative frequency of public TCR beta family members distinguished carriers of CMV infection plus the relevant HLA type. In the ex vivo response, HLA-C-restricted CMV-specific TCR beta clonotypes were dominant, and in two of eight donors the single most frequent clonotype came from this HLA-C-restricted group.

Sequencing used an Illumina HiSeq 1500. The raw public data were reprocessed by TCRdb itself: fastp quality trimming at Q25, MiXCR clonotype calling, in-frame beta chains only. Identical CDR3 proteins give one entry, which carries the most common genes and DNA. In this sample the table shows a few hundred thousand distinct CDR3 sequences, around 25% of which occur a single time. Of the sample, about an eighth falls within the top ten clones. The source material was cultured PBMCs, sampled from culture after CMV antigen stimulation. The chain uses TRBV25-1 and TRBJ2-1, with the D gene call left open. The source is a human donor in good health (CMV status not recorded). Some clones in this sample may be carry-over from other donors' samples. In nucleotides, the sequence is TGTGCCAGCAGTCCTGGGCCCGTGAATGAGCAGTTCTTC. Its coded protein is CASSPGPVNEQFF.